This T cell receptor beta chain was identified in a study of blood T cell repertoires in COVID-19. Study context: PBMCs, B-cell-depleted T cells, or T cells provided the cDNA or gDNA that made up the material.

The Seattle patients, enrolled during active infection, were followed longitudinally. Measured with immunoSEQ multiplex PCR; TCRdb has only the in-frame clones, and not every one. This sample has some 350,000 clones, with over 70% found just once. Germline trimming cut 6 bases from V and 4 bases from J; bases unmatched to any gene: 6. This CDR3 has 14 amino acids. CDR1 is LGHNT and CDR2 is FRNRAP in the germline V gene. The origin of this receptor is a woman aged 50 to 60 with COVID-19, enrolled during active disease. Material: peripheral blood. The chain joins TRBV12-5 to TRBJ1-5; the match to TRBD1 covers 7 bases. DNA for the CDR3: TGTGCTAGTGGGAAGGGACAGCTTAATCAGCCCCAGCATTTT. Translating it yields CASGKGQLNQPQHF.